This TCR beta chain stems from a study of blood T cells in healthy people across ages. Findings and limits, study-wide: Older age coincided with a roughly linear decline in TCR beta diversity per million T cells.

This CDR3 comprises 16 residues. Germline loops: CDR1 SQVTM, CDR2 ANQGSEA. Extracted total RNA amounted to at least 6 micrograms for each sample. Regarding this clonotype: What it binds is not known. This sequence may be a read error, since a much larger clone differs from it by one base.

Through a sample-barcoded 5' primer and a J-beta primer mix, a second PCR was run for roughly 6 to 12 cycles. Each TCR beta cDNA got a 12-nucleotide random molecular identifier. MiXCR was run by TCRdb on the 5' RACE reads, yielding one entry per CDR3 protein. The sample lists 1.5 million to 2 million distinct CDR3 sequences; roughly 27% were seen once. V gene TRBV29-1 combines with J gene TRBJ2-7; the match to TRBD2 covers 11 bases. This clonotype was obtained from a woman in her 30s in good health. Sequenced material: blood. The CDR3 nucleotides are TGCGGCGCCGAGGGGCTGGGAGGGACTAGCGGCTACGAGCAGTACTTC. It yields the protein CGAEGLGGTSGYEQYF.